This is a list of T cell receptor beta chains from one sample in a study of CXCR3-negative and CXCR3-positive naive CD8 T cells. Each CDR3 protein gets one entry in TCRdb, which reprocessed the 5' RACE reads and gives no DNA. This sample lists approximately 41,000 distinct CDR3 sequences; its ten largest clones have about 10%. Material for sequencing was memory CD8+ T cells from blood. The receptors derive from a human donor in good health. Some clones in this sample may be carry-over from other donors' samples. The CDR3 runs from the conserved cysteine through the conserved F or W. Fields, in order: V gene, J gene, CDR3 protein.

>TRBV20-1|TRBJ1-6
CSAQIEAGSSPLHF
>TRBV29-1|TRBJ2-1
CSVEKISGGDNEQFF
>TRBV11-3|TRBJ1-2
CASSLDLGLVRGYTF
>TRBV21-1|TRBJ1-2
CASSKEEGGNYGYTF
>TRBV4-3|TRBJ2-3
CASSQADSNTDTQYF
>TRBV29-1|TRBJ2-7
CSVGLGDEQYF
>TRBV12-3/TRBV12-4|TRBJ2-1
CASSLRDNSYNEQFF
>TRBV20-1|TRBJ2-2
CSARGPGTGDTGELFF
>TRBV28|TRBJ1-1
CASRDKDSGVWVNTEAFF
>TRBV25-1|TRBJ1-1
CASSETNQNTEAFF
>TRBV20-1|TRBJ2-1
CSAGGLDSYNEQFF
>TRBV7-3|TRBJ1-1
CASSSTGGGATEAFF
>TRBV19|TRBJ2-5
CASSLQGGETRYF
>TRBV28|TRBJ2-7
CASRADHTFYEQYF
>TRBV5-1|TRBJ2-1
CASSATNDNGQFF
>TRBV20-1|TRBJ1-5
CSARDPRQGDSQPQHF
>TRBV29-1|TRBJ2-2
CSVEPVGTGELFF
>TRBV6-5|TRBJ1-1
CATSYDSVDTEAFF
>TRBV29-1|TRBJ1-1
CSVQGARGMNTEAFF
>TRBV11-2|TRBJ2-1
CASSLARGGERGSYNEQFF
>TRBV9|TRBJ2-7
CASSLAGGTYEQYF
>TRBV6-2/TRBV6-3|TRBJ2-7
CASSIGQGSYEQYF
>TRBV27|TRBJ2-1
CASSLYTYNEQFF
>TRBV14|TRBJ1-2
CASGQGTDYGYTF
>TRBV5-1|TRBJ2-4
CASSPEGGLAKNIQYF
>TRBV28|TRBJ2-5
CASSSSGLEPETQYF
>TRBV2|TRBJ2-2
CASSPVGTGELFF
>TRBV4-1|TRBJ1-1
CASSQEAVETEAFF
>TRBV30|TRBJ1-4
CAWTGTGGEKLFF
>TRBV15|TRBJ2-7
CATSREDLGREYF
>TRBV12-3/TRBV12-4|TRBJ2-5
CASSFRHQETQYF
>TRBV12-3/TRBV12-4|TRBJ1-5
CASSLDRNQPQHF
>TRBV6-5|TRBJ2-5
CASSYSTSGGKETQYF
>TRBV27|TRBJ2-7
CASSLVTGGPYEQYF
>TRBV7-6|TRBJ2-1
CASGLAGGPTEQFF
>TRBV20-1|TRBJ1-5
CSAGDRAYSNQPQHF
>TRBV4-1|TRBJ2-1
CASSQGSGGAYNEQFF
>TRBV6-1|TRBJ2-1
CASPRGIEQFF
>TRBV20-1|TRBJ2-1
CSAREVGAPYNEQFF
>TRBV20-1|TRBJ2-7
CSASIPRAGTNEQYF
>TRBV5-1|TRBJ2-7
CASSYSGTSGSEQYF
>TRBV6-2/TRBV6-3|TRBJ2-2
CASTLAVDSGGELFF
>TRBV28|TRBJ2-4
CASSTSGGDIQYF
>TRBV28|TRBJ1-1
CASSLVLAPNTEAFF
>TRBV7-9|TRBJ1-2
CASSLPPSGTAAGYTF
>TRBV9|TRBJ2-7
CASSARPGRLIYERYF
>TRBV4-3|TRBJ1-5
CASSQDTGGGQPQHF
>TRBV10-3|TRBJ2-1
CAIRTYNEQFF